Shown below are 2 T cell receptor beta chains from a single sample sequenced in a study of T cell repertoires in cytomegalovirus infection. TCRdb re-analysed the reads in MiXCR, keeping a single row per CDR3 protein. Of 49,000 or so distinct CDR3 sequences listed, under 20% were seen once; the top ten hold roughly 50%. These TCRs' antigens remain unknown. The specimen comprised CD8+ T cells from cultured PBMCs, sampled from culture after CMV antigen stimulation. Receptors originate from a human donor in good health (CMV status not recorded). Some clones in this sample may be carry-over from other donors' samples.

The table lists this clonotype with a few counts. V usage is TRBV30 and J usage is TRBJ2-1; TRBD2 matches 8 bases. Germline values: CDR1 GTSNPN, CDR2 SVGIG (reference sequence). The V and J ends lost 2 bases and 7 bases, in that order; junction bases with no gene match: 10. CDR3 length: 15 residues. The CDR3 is CAWSPPGGRWNEQFF. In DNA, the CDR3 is TGTGCCTGGAGTCCCCCGGGAGGGCGTTGGAATGAGCAGTTCTTC.

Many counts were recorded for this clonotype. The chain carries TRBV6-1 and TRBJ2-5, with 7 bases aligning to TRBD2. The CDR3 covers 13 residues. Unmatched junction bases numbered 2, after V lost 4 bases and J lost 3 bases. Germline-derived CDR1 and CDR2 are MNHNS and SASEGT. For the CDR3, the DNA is TGTGCCAGCAGTGCCGGGAGGAAAGAGACCCAGTACTTC. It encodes CASSAGRKETQYF.